The 18 T cell receptor beta chains below were found in one sample sequenced in a study of OX40 agonist ivuxolimab in advanced cancers. Sequencing was performed with immunoSEQ multiplex PCR; in TCRdb, only in-frame clones are kept and a portion is missing. The table has about 51,000 clones, about four fifths seen once. This specimen was CD4+ or CD8+ T cells sorted from blood, taken in a trial of the OX40 agonist ivuxolimab. These receptors all stem from an adult with an advanced solid tumor such as melanoma, head and neck, liver or kidney cancer.

The V gene is TRBV6-5, the J gene TRBJ2-2, with D unclear. The CDR3 consists of 14 residues. Trimming pared 2 bases from V and 3 bases from J, leaving 7 bases between. The germline V gene encodes CDR1 MNHEY and CDR2 SVGAGI. The CDR3 DNA reads TGTGCCAGCAGTTACCAATCGTACACCGGGGAGCTGTTTTTT. Its translation is CASSYQSYTGELFF.

The chain recombines TRBV28 with TRBJ1-5; D unclear. The ends were cut back, 2 bases at V and 0 bases at J, with 11 bases in the middle. Looked up from germline, CDR1 is MDHEN and CDR2 is SYDVKM. This CDR3 region has 16 residues. The CDR3 spells CASSLGQAYSNQPQHF. In DNA form, the CDR3 reads TGTGCCAGCAGTTTAGGCCAGGCCTATAGCAATCAGCCCCAGCATTTT.

This chain joins TRBV5-5 and TRBJ2-6, with TRBD1 matching over 9 bases. The CDR3 has 18 residues. Germline V gene data show CDR1 as SGHKS and CDR2 as YYEKEE (reference sequence). After removal of 4 bases from V and 0 bases from J, the junction contained 8 bases not matched to a gene. CDR3 protein: CASSPGTGLDSGANVLTF. Written as DNA, the CDR3 is TGTGCCAGCAGCCCCGGGACAGGGCTCGACTCTGGGGCCAACGTCCTGACTTTC.

This chain connects TRBV2 to TRBJ2-1; TRBD2 aligns across 9 bases. The CDR3 loop spans 16 amino acids. Trimming took 1 base from V and 9 from J; bases not matched to a gene: 10. Per germline, CDR1 SNHLY and CDR2 FYNNEI. Here the CDR3 reads CASSEVGAGGPGEQFF. The CDR3 region has the DNA TGTGCCAGCAGTGAAGTGGGAGCGGGGGGCCCCGGTGAGCAGTTCTTC.

The CDR3 DNA sequence: TGTGCCAGCAGTGAAAGCTTGGCGAATCAGTACTTC. Translating it yields CASSESLANQYF. This chain links TRBV6-5 with TRBJ2-7; D not resolved. This CDR3 region has 12 residues. Trimming left V 5 bases short and J 10 bases short, with 15 bases between. Per germline, CDR1 MNHEY and CDR2 SVGAGI.

V is TRBV29-1 and J is TRBJ1-6; 8 bases align to TRBD1. V lost 7 bases, J lost 0 bases, and 5 bases stayed unmatched. The V gene's germline CDR1 is SQVTM and CDR2 ANQGSEA. The length of the CDR3 is 15 residues. CDR3 sequence (DNA): TGCAGCGCTAGGACAGGGAGCTCCTATAATTCACCCCTCCACTTT. It is translated as CSARTGSSYNSPLHF.

This clone is judged medium-sized. J is TRBJ2-2 and V is TRBV7-7, with 9 bases lining up with TRBD1. CDR3 length equals 18 residues. The germline V gene has CDR1 SSHAT and CDR2 FNYEAQ (reference sequence). V lost 6 bases, J lost 5 bases, and 16 bases stayed unmatched. The CDR3 bases are TGTGCCAGCAGTCCCGGTGGGGCAGGACAGGGGCGGACCGGGGAGCTGTTTTTT. Amino acid sequence: CASSPGGAGQGRTGELFF. Full variable domain (remainder filled in from reference TRBV7-7 and TRBJ2-2): GAGVSQSPRYKVTKRGQDVTLRCDPISSHATLYWYQQALGQGPEFLTYFNYEAQPDKSGLPSDRFSAERPEGSISTLTIQRTEQRDSAMYRCASSPGGAGQGRTGELFFGEGSRLTVL.

V usage is TRBV15 and J usage is TRBJ2-7; no clear D gene. This CDR3 has 12 amino acids. Between the trimmed V and J ends, which lost 0 bases and 3 bases, there was a span of 3 bases. Germline-derived CDR1 and CDR2 are LNHNV and YYDKDF (reference sequence). The CDR3 here is CATSREFYEQYF. The CDR3 nucleotides read TGTGCCACCAGCAGAGAATTCTACGAGCAGTACTTC.

The CDR3 loop is CASSVRIGGGEQFF. DNA for the CDR3: TGTGCCAGCAGCGTCAGGATAGGGGGTGGTGAGCAGTTCTTC. The genes are TRBV9 and TRBJ2-1, with D tentatively TRBD1 (6 bases). Germline V CDR1 and CDR2: SGDLS, YYNGEE. V was clipped by 2 bases and J by 9 bases, with 15 bases between them. The CDR3 consists of 14 residues.

The rearrangement links TRBV18 to TRBJ1-4, with D hard to call. The CDR3 runs to 13 residues. V lost 4 bases and J 5 bases, leaving 8 bases between the germline ends. Germline lookup yields CDR1 KGHSH and CDR2 LQKENI. For the CDR3, the DNA is TGTGCCAGCTCACGGGTGGCAAATGAAAAACTGTTTTTT. Translation: CASSRVANEKLFF.

The rearrangement links TRBV2 to TRBJ2-1; 10 bases are a match to TRBD2. The CDR3 is 15 residues long. Germline values: CDR1 SNHLY, CDR2 FYNNEI. J lost 3 bases, V lost 6 bases, and 5 bases had no gene match. In DNA form, the CDR3 reads TGTGCCAGCAGGGGTGGGACTAGCGTCTACAATGAGCAGTTCTTC. Translation: CASRGGTSVYNEQFF.

This rearrangement joins TRBV5-4 to TRBJ1-3; D possibly corresponds to TRBD1 (5 bases). The CDR3 spans 16 residues. Trimming removed 4 bases from V and 0 bases from J, with 14 bases in between. The germline V gene encodes CDR1 SGHNT and CDR2 YYREEE (reference sequence). The CDR3 loop is CASSEDSPSSGNTIYF. DNA for the CDR3: TGTGCCAGCAGCGAAGACAGCCCAAGCTCTGGAAACACCATATATTTT.

The rearrangement links TRBV9 to TRBJ2-6; no firm D call. From germline, CDR1 is SGDLS and CDR2 YYNGEE. Between the trimmed V and J ends, which lost 0 bases and 4 bases, there was a span of 8 bases. The CDR3 sequence is 15 residues long. The CDR3 is CASSVAAYGANVLTF. DNA of the CDR3: TGTGCCAGCAGCGTAGCGGCCTACGGGGCCAACGTCCTGACTTTC.

V usage is TRBV9 and J usage is TRBJ1-5; D is unresolved. The germline V gene encodes CDR1 SGDLS and CDR2 YYNGEE. The CDR3 length is 15 residues. V gave up 4 bases and J gave up 2 bases, with 13 bases separating them. CDR3 bases: TGTGCCAGCAGCCCGGACTGGGATGGCAATCAGCCCCAGCATTTT. The encoded protein is CASSPDWDGNQPQHF.

Here the CDR3 reads CASRGGGGHTDTQYF. The CDR3 nucleotides read TGTGCCAGCAGGGGGGGCGGGGGCCACACAGATACGCAGTATTTT. J is TRBJ2-3 and V is TRBV6-5; possible D gene TRBD2, 7 bases. The CDR3 totals 15 residues. Trimming took 6 bases from V and 2 from J, leaving 15 bases between them. The germline V gene has CDR1 MNHEY and CDR2 SVGAGI.

This clone was found once. The CDR3 spells CASSPRGGNTGELFF. In nucleotides, the CDR3 is TGTGCCAGCTCACCACGCGGGGGTAACACCGGGGAGCTGTTTTTT. The chain uses TRBV18 and TRBJ2-2, with 7 bases fitting TRBD2. V lost 1 base and J lost 2; bases outside the gene matches: 1. The length of the CDR3 is 15 residues. From germline, CDR1 is KGHSH and CDR2 LQKENI. The entire variable domain, with the rest obtained from reference TRBV18 and TRBJ2-2, is as follows: NAGVMQNPRHLVRRRGQEARLRCSPMKGHSHVYWYRQLPEEGLKFMVYLQKENIIDESGMPKERFSAEFPKEGPSILRIQQVVRGDSAAYFCASSPRGGNTGELFFGEGSRLTVL.

The chain uses TRBV6-5 and TRBJ2-7; TRBD1 aligns across 7 bases. Germline trimming cut 0 bases from V and 1 base from J; bases unmatched to any gene: 6. This CDR3 region has 16 residues. The germline V gene has CDR1 MNHEY and CDR2 SVGAGI. The CDR3 sequence: CASSYSRGGASYEQYF. In DNA, the CDR3 is TGTGCCAGCAGTTACTCGCGAGGGGGCGCATCCTACGAGCAGTACTTC.

J is TRBJ1-6 and V is TRBV11-3, with D possibly TRBD1 on 5 matching bases. The germline V and J ends were trimmed by 4 bases and 0 bases, with 16 bases remaining between them. CDR3 length equals 18 residues. Germline V lookup: CDR1 SGHNT, CDR2 YENEEA. In DNA, the CDR3 is TGTGCCAGCAGCTACGCTAGAGCAGGGAGCTCCTATAATTCACCCCTCCACTTT. Residues: CASSYARAGSSYNSPLHF.